Each of the 7 T cell receptor beta chains below was sequenced from the same sample in a study of T cell responses to AZD1222 COVID-19 vaccine. The data were produced by immunoSEQ multiplex PCR, yet TCRdb's version contains in-frame clones alone and is incomplete. The sample records tens of thousands of clones, approximately 87% being singletons. Sequencing was performed on peripheral blood, taken on day 0 of AZD1222 vaccination. These receptors came from an adult in good health.

The CDR3 DNA follows: TGTGCCAGTAGTCTAGGGACGGGGAACACTGAAGCTTTCTTT. Translation gives CASSLGTGNTEAFF. V is TRBV19 and J is TRBJ1-1, with D perhaps matching TRBD1 (5 bases). The CDR3 contains 14 residues. The germline V gene encodes CDR1 LNHDA and CDR2 SQIVND (reference sequence). V was cut by 5 bases and J by 1 base, with 11 bases left in between.

The V and J genes are TRBV5-5 and TRBJ1-2; 12 bases align to TRBD1. V was pared by 4 bases and J by 7 bases, with 5 bases of the junction left unmatched. Germline-derived CDR1 and CDR2 are SGHKS and YYEKEE (reference sequence). CDR3 length: 14 amino acids. The CDR3 DNA sequence: TGTGCCAGCAGCGCCGGGACAGGGGGCTTTGGCTACACCTTC. As protein: CASSAGTGGFGYTF. Drawing the rest from reference TRBV5-5 and TRBJ1-2, the complete variable domain is DAGVTQSPTHLIKTRGQQVTLRCSPISGHKSVSWYQQVLGQGPQFIFQYYEKEERGRGNFPDRFSARQFPNYSSELNVNALLLGDSALYLCASSAGTGGFGYTFGSGTRLTVV.

The chain links TRBV7-2 to TRBJ1-3, with a weak D call TRBD1 (6 bases). The V and J ends lost 0 bases and 2 bases respectively, with 17 bases between them. The CDR3 sequence is 18 residues long. Germline loops: CDR1 SGHTA, CDR2 FQGNSA. The CDR3 DNA reads TGTGCCAGCAGCTTAGCGCACGGAGTGTCAGGGGCTGGAAACACCATATATTTT. Its protein product is CASSLAHGVSGAGNTIYF.

A few counts support this clone. The chain employs TRBV7-2 and TRBJ1-3; tentative D call: TRBD1 (6 bases). Germline CDR1 SGHTA, CDR2 FQGNSA. The CDR3 totals 16 residues. The ends were cut back, 2 bases at V and 3 bases at J, with 14 bases in the middle. DNA for the CDR3: TGTGCCAGCAGCTTACGGGGGGCTACAAGTGGAAACACCATATATTTT. Encoded protein: CASSLRGATSGNTIYF. Full variable domain (remainder filled in from reference TRBV7-2 and TRBJ1-3): GAGVSQSPSNKVTEKGKDVELRCDPISGHTALYWYRQSLGQGLEFLIYFQGNSAPDKSGLPSDRFSAERTGGSVSTLTIQRTQQEDSAVYLCASSLRGATSGNTIYFGEGSWLTVV.

The chain recombines TRBV6-5 with TRBJ2-3; perhaps TRBD1 as D (6 bases). CDR1 MNHEY and CDR2 SVGAGI come from the germline V gene. The length of the CDR3 is 15 residues. V was trimmed by 4 bases and J by 2 bases, leaving 13 bases between them. The CDR3 loop reads CASSFTDSLTDTQYF. CDR3 bases: TGTGCCAGCAGTTTTACGGACAGCCTCACAGATACGCAGTATTTT.

The rearrangement links TRBV6-5 to TRBJ1-4; possibly TRBD1 for D (5 bases). Germline assignment: CDR1 MNHEY and CDR2 SVGAGI. The ends were cut back, 6 bases at V and 8 bases at J, with 16 bases in the middle. The CDR3 has 14 residues. The DNA for the CDR3 is TGTGCCAGCAGACTCGGGACCCTGAAGGAAAAACTGTTTTTT. Translation gives CASRLGTLKEKLFF.

This sequence joins TRBV5-6 and TRBJ2-2; no clear D gene. Germline CDR1 reads SGHDT; CDR2 reads YYEEEE. The CDR3 is made up of 14 amino acids. Trimming removed 2 bases at V and 0 bases at J, with 5 bases between. The CDR3 sequence is CASSFVANTGELFF. The CDR3 bases are TGTGCCAGCAGCTTCGTCGCGAACACCGGGGAGCTGTTTTTT.